The source of this T cell receptor (beta chain) is a study of blood T cell repertoires in COVID-19. Background on the study: PBMCs, B-cell-depleted T cells, or T cells were the source of the cDNA or gDNA that made up the material.

As originally analysed: For nucleated cells, counts were estimated from reference gene primer amplification. Profiled with immunoSEQ multiplex PCR; TCRdb holds only in-frame clones, not every one. The DNA gave D and trimming, while V, J and clone size come from that table. The profile covers about 310,000 clones, with about 89% appearing a single time and 5% to 5.5% taken by the ten largest. Before being deemed recovered, Cohort 3 donors had two negative PCRs, clearance, or symptom resolution. CDR1 is KGHSH and CDR2 is LQKENI in the germline V gene. Trimming removed 6 bases from V and 0 bases from J, with 11 bases in between. The CDR3 contains 14 residues.

Material: PBMCs or T cells enriched from blood (not recorded which). J is TRBJ1-2 and V is TRBV18; no clear D gene. This receptor was identified in a man in his sixties who had recovered from COVID-19. CDR3 sequence: CASSQQNTNYGYTF. DNA of the CDR3: TGTGCCAGCTCCCAACAGAATACTAACTATGGCTACACCTTC.